The 8 T cell receptor beta chains below were found in one sample sequenced in a study of T cell changes during pregnancy in multiple sclerosis. Using immunoSEQ multiplex PCR, the repertoire was profiled, and TCRdb retains in-frame clones only, with some absent. The table lists 40,000 to 50,000 clones, 91% of them singletons, with 10% to 13% in the top ten. Material: CD8+ T cells from peripheral blood mononuclear cells, obtained after pregnancy. These receptors were obtained from a female donor with multiple sclerosis, enrolled in a pregnancy study.

The chain employs TRBV6-5 and TRBJ2-7; D possibly corresponds to TRBD1 (5 bases). The germline V and J ends were trimmed by 6 bases and 3 bases, with 15 bases remaining between them. The germline CDR1 and CDR2 sequences are MNHEY and SVGAGI. The CDR3 covers 14 residues. The CDR3 spells CASSSTTDSYEQYF. CDR3 DNA: TGTGCCAGCAGCTCCACCACAGACAGCTACGAGCAGTACTTC.

V is TRBV9 and J is TRBJ2-2; TRBD2 is a possible D gene (6 bases). From germline, CDR1 is SGDLS and CDR2 YYNGEE. The CDR3 is 16 residues long. V was pared by 4 bases and J by 0 bases, with 13 bases between. CDR3 coding DNA: TGTGCCAGCAGCCCACTAGGGACTGCGAACACCGGGGAGCTGTTTTTT. It codes for CASSPLGTANTGELFF.

This chain connects TRBV2 to TRBJ2-1; D is uncertain. V was cut by 7 bases and J by 9 bases, with 7 bases left in between. Germline V gives CDR1 SNHLY, CDR2 FYNNEI. This CDR3 contains 10 residues. The CDR3 protein is CASTIGEQFF. The CDR3 DNA follows: TGTGCCAGCACCATCGGTGAGCAGTTCTTC.

The chain joins TRBV5-4 to TRBJ2-1, with TRBD2 matching 11 bases. Per the germline V gene, CDR1 is SGHNT and CDR2 is YYREEE (reference sequence). The CDR3 is 15 residues long. With 3 bases clipped from V and 6 bases from J, the junction kept 5 bases outside the gene matches. In nucleotides, the CDR3 is TGTGCCAGCAGCTGGCTAGCGGGGGGCGCCAATGAGCAGTTCTTC. It specifies CASSWLAGGANEQFF.

The rearrangement uses TRBV27 and TRBJ1-5; D is perhaps TRBD1 (6 bases). The ends were cut back, 2 bases at V and 5 bases at J, with 10 bases in the middle. The length of the CDR3 is 14 residues. Looked up from germline, CDR1 is MNHEY and CDR2 is SMNVEV (reference sequence). The CDR3 protein is CASSLQGWDQPQHF. The CDR3 DNA sequence: TGTGCCAGCAGTTTACAGGGGTGGGATCAGCCCCAGCATTTT.

The chain joins TRBV9 to TRBJ2-2; possibly TRBD1 for D (5 bases). CDR1 is SGDLS, CDR2 YYNGEE, per germline. The germline V and J ends were trimmed by 7 bases and 3 bases, with 19 bases remaining between them. The CDR3 spans 16 residues. The CDR3: CASCIGEGAYTGELFF. For the CDR3, the DNA is TGTGCCAGCTGTATTGGGGAAGGGGCATACACCGGGGAGCTGTTTTTT.

This chain connects TRBV11-2 to TRBJ2-7, with D possibly being TRBD1 (5 bases). CDR3 length: 16 residues. Germline CDR1 is SGHAT and CDR2 is FQNNGV. V was pared by 4 bases and J by 0 bases, with 16 bases between. The CDR3 DNA reads as TGTGCCAGCAGCTCTACAGGACCCCTCAGCTCCTACGAGCAGTACTTC. It is translated as CASSSTGPLSSYEQYF.

The chain joins TRBV2 to TRBJ2-2; D is perhaps TRBD2 (5 bases). CDR1 is SNHLY and CDR2 is FYNNEI in the germline V gene. V shed 2 bases and J shed 6 bases, with 13 bases lying between them. This CDR3 has 15 amino acids. The CDR3: CASSELSRGPGELFF. The CDR3 bases are TGTGCCAGCAGTGAACTGTCACGGGGTCCCGGGGAGCTGTTTTTT.